The present TCR beta chain was sequenced within a study of post-analysis software for immune sequencing data. Background on the study: The cohort encompassed relapsing-remitting, secondary progressive and progressive-relapsing multiple sclerosis disease courses.

About this clonotype itself: The antigen is not known.

Presence of unique molecular identifiers characterized the TCR beta cDNA libraries. Each sample of roughly 0.95 to 10 million input T cells yielded around 500,000 cDNA molecules, so each molecule approximated one T cell. TCRdb ran MiXCR on the PCR reads and lists one entry per CDR3 protein. The repertoire consists of hundreds of thousands of distinct CDR3 sequences, with 25% to 30% occurring once and the leading ten covering around 0.55%. V lost 5 bases and J lost 7; bases outside the gene matches: 9. In germline, CDR1 is SGDLS, CDR2 YYNGEE. The CDR3 contains 15 residues. Study-level results: The five TRBV segments detected at higher frequency in patients than in controls included TRBV5-6, TRBV5-1 and TRBV20-1. Significantly decreased normalized Chao1 diversity was recorded for multiple sclerosis patients relative to controls. Strong co-clustering by F measure was evident for samples that had been prepared in the same batch.

The V call is TRBV9, the J call TRBJ2-2, with 9 bases fitting TRBD1. The specimen was blood. The receptor comes from a girl aged 5 to 17 with multiple sclerosis. The DNA of the CDR3 is TGTGCCAGCAGAGGCTCCGGGACAGGGTACGGGGAGCTGTTTTTT. This sequence encodes CASRGSGTGYGELFF.